These 30 T cell receptor beta chains share one sample of origin, sequenced in a study of blood T cell repertoires in COVID-19. Measured with immunoSEQ multiplex PCR; TCRdb has only the in-frame clones, and not every one. The table includes 300,000 to 400,000 clones, approximately 86% detected once. Sequenced: PBMCs or T cells enriched from blood (not recorded which). The receptors were sampled from a woman aged 40 to 50 with acute COVID-19.

The CDR3 DNA sequence: TGTGCCAGCAGCTTCAGCTACGAGCAGTACTTC. As protein: CASSFSYEQYF. The J gene is TRBJ2-7, the V gene TRBV14; D is uncertain. V was shortened by 5 bases and J by 3 bases, with 5 bases between the two germline ends. The CDR3 has 11 residues. In germline, CDR1 is SGHDN, CDR2 FVKESK.

There are many counts of this clone. The rearrangement uses TRBV5-1 and TRBJ2-7, with D tentatively TRBD2 (6 bases). Germline-derived CDR1 and CDR2 are SGHRS and YFSETQ. The CDR3 has 14 residues. V was pared by 3 bases and J by 0 bases, with 10 bases between. DNA for the CDR3: TGCGCCAGCAGCTCCTGGGACTCCTCCTACGAGCAGTACTTC. As protein: CASSSWDSSYEQYF.

The rearrangement joins TRBV7-8 to TRBJ2-1; TRBD2 agrees at 11 bases. The CDR3 totals 17 residues. Per germline, CDR1 SGHVS and CDR2 FQNEAQ. The V gene end was trimmed by 7 bases and the J gene end by 4 bases; junction bases not matched to a gene: 12. The CDR3 sequence: CASTLRLAGLGYNEQFF. CDR3 DNA sequence: TGTGCCAGCACCTTGAGACTAGCGGGGTTGGGATACAATGAGCAGTTCTTC. Drawing the rest from reference TRBV7-8 and TRBJ2-1, the complete variable domain is GAGVSQSPRYKVAKRGQDVALRCDPISGHVSLFWYQQALGQGPEFLTYFQNEAQLDKSGLPSDRFFAERPEGSVSTLKIQRTQQEDSAVYLCASTLRLAGLGYNEQFFGPGTRLTVL.

The chain has TRBV20-1 and TRBJ2-2; TRBD2 is a possible D gene (6 bases). The CDR3 has 16 residues. Trimming stripped 3 bases from V and 2 bases from J, with 16 bases between. The germline V gene has CDR1 DFQATT and CDR2 SNEGSKA (reference sequence). This chain's CDR3 is CSASPGSGLNTGELFF. In nucleotides, the CDR3 is TGCAGTGCTAGTCCAGGGAGCGGGCTTAACACCGGGGAGCTGTTTTTT.

The chain carries TRBV13 and TRBJ1-1; TRBD1 matches 7 bases. V lost 5 bases to trimming and J lost 3 bases; unmatched junction nucleotides: 12. The CDR3 runs to 16 residues. CDR1 is PRHDT, CDR2 FYEKMQ, per germline (reference sequence). This CDR3 is CASSRNRGLGDTEAFF. DNA of the CDR3: TGTGCCAGCAGCCGTAACAGGGGATTGGGGGACACTGAAGCTTTCTTT. Full variable domain (missing parts from reference TRBV13 and TRBJ1-1): AAGVIQSPRHLIKEKRETATLKCYPIPRHDTVYWYQQGPGQDPQFLISFYEKMQSDKGSIPDRFSAQQFSDYHSELNMSSLELGDSALYFCASSRNRGLGDTEAFFGQGTRLTVV.

This chain uses TRBV6-4 with TRBJ2-7, with D possibly being TRBD2 (5 bases). The V and J ends lost 8 bases and 3 bases respectively, with 14 bases between them. The CDR3 runs to 13 residues. The germline CDR1 and CDR2 sequences are MRHNA and SNTAGT. In DNA, the CDR3 is TGTGCCAGCGCTGGCGGAACTAGCTACGAGCAGTACTTC. Translation: CASAGGTSYEQYF.

J is TRBJ2-1 and V is TRBV27; tentatively, D is TRBD2 (5 bases). Trimming stripped 6 bases from V and 7 bases from J, with 22 bases between. CDR3 length: 16 amino acids. Looked up from germline, CDR1 is MNHEY and CDR2 is SMNVEV (reference sequence). This chain's CDR3 is CASSIRRGIAGNEQFF. The CDR3 region has the DNA TGTGCCAGCAGCATACGCAGAGGCATTGCGGGTAATGAGCAGTTCTTC.

The rearrangement uses TRBV28 and TRBJ1-2; D is perhaps TRBD1 (5 bases). Germline CDR1 is MDHEN and CDR2 is SYDVKM. V was clipped by 5 bases and J by 8 bases, with 15 bases between them. The CDR3 extends over 13 amino acids. In nucleotides, the CDR3 is TGTGCCAGCAGTCCCCCGGGACTTATGGGCTACACCTTC. It specifies CASSPPGLMGYTF.

The chain employs TRBV3-1 (or the pseudogene TRBV3-2) and TRBJ1-5; tentative D call: TRBD1 (6 bases). The V gene's germline CDR1 is LGHDT and CDR2 YNNKEL (reference sequence). This CDR3 has 19 residues. Trimming left V 3 bases short and J 0 bases short, with 21 bases between. The DNA of the CDR3 is TGTGCCAGCAGCCAGGGTACGTGGGCAGTGGGGGCTAGCAATCAGCCCCAGCATTTT. Protein: CASSQGTWAVGASNQPQHF.

The genes are TRBV7-2 and TRBJ2-1; 13 nucleotides match TRBD2. This CDR3 comprises 15 residues. V was pared by 5 bases and J by 4 bases, with 2 bases of the junction left unmatched. Per germline, CDR1 SGHTA and CDR2 FQGNSA. CDR3 amino acids: CASSPGLAGYNEQFF. The CDR3, as DNA: TGTGCCAGCAGCCCGGGACTAGCGGGATACAATGAGCAGTTCTTC.

V usage is TRBV4-2 and J usage is TRBJ1-4; D perhaps matches TRBD1 (6 bases). The CDR3 runs 14 residues. Germline lookup yields CDR1 LGHNA and CDR2 YNFKEQ. The V end lost 3 bases, the J end lost 7 bases, and 12 bases lay between the germline ends. CDR3: CASSQGAVVEKLFF. CDR3 DNA sequence: TGTGCCAGCAGCCAGGGGGCGGTGGTTGAAAAACTGTTTTTT.

The chain joins TRBV2 to TRBJ2-7; D uncertain. The CDR3 has 16 residues. Germline CDR1 and CDR2: SNHLY and FYNNEI. Deletions cut 0 bases from V and 3 bases from J, with 15 bases between. Here the CDR3 reads CASSEAEQNGYYEQYF. The CDR3 DNA reads as TGTGCCAGCAGTGAAGCTGAACAGAATGGCTACTACGAGCAGTACTTC. The full variable domain, completed using reference TRBV2 and TRBJ2-7, is EPEVTQTPSHQVTQMGQEVILRCVPISNHLYFYWYRQILGQKVEFLVSFYNNEISEKSEIFDDQFSVERPDGSNFTLKIRSTKLEDSAMYFCASSEAEQNGYYEQYFGPGTRLTVT.

The chain combines TRBV28 with TRBJ2-5; D is perhaps TRBD1 (6 bases). The CDR3 sequence is 15 residues long. Germline values: CDR1 MDHEN, CDR2 SYDVKM. V lost 6 bases and J lost 1, with 15 bases in between. This CDR3 is CASRNEAGAQETQYF. The CDR3 DNA reads as TGTGCCAGCAGGAACGAAGCAGGGGCCCAAGAGACCCAGTACTTC.

The chain recombines TRBV7-2 with TRBJ2-1; 12 bases are shared with TRBD2. V lost 2 bases and J lost 8; bases outside the gene matches: 10. This CDR3 has 17 residues. The germline CDR1 and CDR2 sequences are SGHTA and FQGNSA. The CDR3 DNA follows: TGTGCCAGCAGCTTACCACGACTAGCGGGAGTCCAGCATGAGCAGTTCTTC. Amino acid sequence: CASSLPRLAGVQHEQFF.

The V gene is TRBV3-1 (or the pseudogene TRBV3-2), the J gene TRBJ2-3; TRBD2 matches at 7 bases. J gave up 4 bases and V 6 bases, and 10 bases lay outside the gene matches. This CDR3 contains 15 residues. Germline V gene data show CDR1 as LGHDT and CDR2 as YNNKEL (reference sequence). The CDR3 loop is CASRRLAGFPDTQYF. The CDR3, as DNA: TGTGCCAGCAGACGACTAGCAGGGTTCCCAGATACGCAGTATTTT.

This rearrangement joins TRBV7-2 to TRBJ1-1; 7 nucleotides align to TRBD1. The ends lost 5 bases at V and 6 bases at J; junction bases unmatched: 15. Germline CDR1 is SGHTA and CDR2 is FQGNSA. The CDR3 contains 16 residues. In nucleotides, the CDR3 is TGTGCCAGCAGCCTCAGACAGGGATCGGGGTTCCCTGAAGCTTTCTTT. Protein: CASSLRQGSGFPEAFF.

The CDR3: CASSLRGQGTGGSPLHF. CDR3 DNA sequence: TGTGCCAGCAGTTTACGAGGACAGGGAACGGGTGGATCACCCCTCCACTTT. The rearrangement joins TRBV27 to TRBJ1-6, with 8 bases lining up with TRBD1. J gave up 10 bases and V 2 bases, and 13 bases lay outside the gene matches. The germline V gene encodes CDR1 MNHEY and CDR2 SMNVEV (reference sequence). This CDR3 is built from 17 residues.

The V and J genes are TRBV18 and TRBJ1-3, with 7 bases lining up with TRBD1. This CDR3 has 17 amino acids. Germline V lookup: CDR1 KGHSH, CDR2 LQKENI. V lost 3 bases and J lost 0; bases outside the gene matches: 8. The CDR3 nucleotides read TGTGCCAGCTCACCTCGCGGGACAGAGGTCTCTGGAAACACCATATATTTT. It codes for CASSPRGTEVSGNTIYF.

This clone was picked up one time. V and J are TRBV7-9 and TRBJ2-3; D gene uncertain. V gave up 2 bases and J gave up 1 base, with 13 bases separating them. CDR1 is SEHNR, CDR2 FQNEAQ, per germline (reference sequence). CDR3 length: 16 residues. The CDR3 region has the DNA TGTGCCAGCAGCTTAATAACTCCGGCGGGCACAGATACGCAGTATTTT. This gives the protein CASSLITPAGTDTQYF.

V gene TRBV7-9 combines with J gene TRBJ2-3, with 9 bases identical to TRBD2. The CDR3 covers 19 residues. The trim removed 1 base at V and 4 bases at J, leaving 15 bases unmatched. Per germline, CDR1 SEHNR and CDR2 FQNEAQ (reference sequence). The CDR3 is CASSLGSSGNSRHADTQYF. The CDR3 nucleotides read TGTGCCAGCAGCTTAGGGTCTAGCGGGAACAGTAGGCACGCAGATACGCAGTATTTT.

A word on this clone: Other DNA sequences in this sample translate to the same CDR3. The gene calls are TRBV7-3 and TRBJ1-1, with D maybe TRBD1 (5 bases). The V gene lost 5 bases and the J gene lost 0 bases, with 7 bases spanning the gap. Germline CDR1 reads SGHTA; CDR2 reads FQGTGA. The CDR3 runs to 13 residues. CDR3 bases: TGTGCCAGCAGCCAAGGGGTGAACACTGAAGCTTTCTTT. This codes for CASSQGVNTEAFF.

This clone was observed a handful of times. CDR3 DNA: TGTGCCAGCAGCCGGACAGGCCCGAATGAAAAACTGTTTTTT. Translation: CASSRTGPNEKLFF. V gene TRBV7-2 combines with J gene TRBJ1-4, with 7 bases matching TRBD1. Germline CDR1 and CDR2: SGHTA and FQGNSA. Trimming at V came to 5 bases and at J to 5 bases, leaving 5 bases not matched to a gene. The CDR3 is 14 residues long.

This clone occurred a few times. The V gene is TRBV7-9, the J gene TRBJ2-2; D is undetermined. Germline CDR1 SEHNR, CDR2 FQNEAQ (reference sequence). V dropped 2 bases and J dropped 6 bases, with 13 bases sitting between them. There are 15 residues in the CDR3. The CDR3 sequence is CASSLLSEIPGELFF. The CDR3 DNA follows: TGTGCCAGCAGCTTACTTTCCGAGATTCCCGGGGAGCTGTTTTTT.

V and J are TRBV10-3 and TRBJ2-2; tentatively, D is TRBD1 (6 bases). The CDR3 totals 14 residues. The V and J ends lost 10 bases and 1 base respectively, with 13 bases between them. The germline CDR1 and CDR2 sequences are ENHRY and SYGVKD. This chain's CDR3 is CATVSGQNTGELFF. The CDR3 DNA sequence: TGTGCCACCGTATCGGGACAGAACACCGGGGAGCTGTTTTTT.

V gene TRBV6-2 or TRBV6-3 combines with J gene TRBJ2-7, with TRBD1 identical over 10 bases. The CDR3 runs to 15 residues. Trimming removed 5 bases from V and 7 bases from J; junction bases left unmatched: 11. Per germline, CDR1 MNHEY and CDR2 SVGEGT. The CDR3, as DNA: TGTGCCAGCAGTCAACTCCGACAGGGGGCGGGGGAGCAGTACTTC. This gives the protein CASSQLRQGAGEQYF.

The chain has TRBV5-6 and TRBJ1-4, with D hard to call. The CDR3 consists of 15 residues. Trimming took 4 bases from V and 5 from J, leaving 15 bases between them. Germline V gives CDR1 SGHDT, CDR2 YYEEEE. The CDR3 DNA follows: TGTGCCAGCAGCCAAGACACCGGAGGGAATGAAAAACTGTTTTTT. Its protein is CASSQDTGGNEKLFF.

CDR3 sequence: CASSPVPGQPNYGYTF. CDR3 DNA sequence: TGTGCCAGCAGCCCGGTCCCGGGACAGCCTAACTATGGCTACACCTTC. The V call is TRBV7-2, the J call TRBJ1-2; 7 bases map to TRBD1. V dropped 5 bases and J dropped 0; count of bases not matched to a gene: 9. CDR1 is SGHTA and CDR2 is FQGNSA in the germline V gene. The CDR3 is made up of 16 amino acids.

This clone was seen just once. The J gene is TRBJ1-6, the V gene TRBV6-2 or TRBV6-3, with D perhaps matching TRBD1 (6 bases). CDR1 is MNHEY and CDR2 is SVGEGT in the germline V gene. CDR3 length equals 13 residues. The germline V and J ends were trimmed by 5 bases and 8 bases, with 10 bases remaining between them. CDR3 in amino acids: CASSAHRDSPLHF. In DNA, the CDR3 is TGTGCCAGCAGTGCCCACAGGGATTCACCCCTCCACTTT.

J is TRBJ2-1 and V is TRBV7-9; D is perhaps TRBD2 (5 bases). V was clipped by 1 base and J by 4 bases, with 11 bases between them. Germline values: CDR1 SEHNR, CDR2 FQNEAQ (reference sequence). The CDR3 has 15 residues. CDR3 in DNA: TGTGCCAGCAGCTTAGTTGGAGCGGAATACAATGAGCAGTTCTTC. As protein: CASSLVGAEYNEQFF.

This chain connects TRBV10-1 to TRBJ2-1, with 10 bases aligning to TRBD2. The V gene end was trimmed by 0 bases and the J gene end by 9 bases; junction bases not matched to a gene: 17. Germline V CDR1 and CDR2: WNHNN, SYGVQD (reference sequence). CDR3 length: 19 residues. CDR3 protein: CASSESREAGGPSLAEQFF. CDR3 nucleotides: TGCGCCAGCAGTGAGTCACGTGAAGCGGGAGGGCCGTCCCTCGCTGAGCAGTTCTTC.